The 9 T cell receptor beta chains reported below all come from one sample, sequenced in a study of CD8+CD57+ T cells in acquired aplastic anemia. Profiling of TCR beta VDJ combinations and CDR3 sequences used genomic DNA as template. One entry per CDR3 protein results from TCRdb running MiXCR on the reads. The repertoire holds 110,000 or so distinct CDR3 sequences, about 60% seen once, with roughly 32% in the top ten. Patients picked for sequencing had shown CD8+CD57+ cell expansion detected by flow cytometry. The sequenced sample was sorted CD4+, CD8+, or CD8+CD57+ T cells (not recorded which) from PBMCs. The receptors were sampled from a human donor with aplastic anemia.

In this sample, this clonotype turned up many times. The chain has TRBV7-3 and TRBJ1-6; D unclear. V lost 4 bases and J lost 10, with 11 bases in between. The CDR3 consists of 13 residues. Per germline, CDR1 SGHTA and CDR2 FQGTGA. CDR3 protein: CASSSNSGSPLHF. In nucleotides, the CDR3 is TGTGCCAGCAGCTCTAACTCTGGATCACCCCTCCACTTT.

This clonotype was seen at least ten times. The chain has TRBV2 and TRBJ2-1; 13 bases align to TRBD2. Germline V gives CDR1 SNHLY, CDR2 FYNNEI. After removal of 6 bases from V and 8 bases from J, the junction contained 7 bases not matched to a gene. The CDR3 spans 15 residues. CDR3: CASSATSGRFDEQFF. The CDR3 nucleotides are TGTGCCAGCAGCGCGACTAGCGGGAGGTTTGATGAGCAGTTCTTC.

This rearrangement joins TRBV15 to TRBJ1-1; possible D gene TRBD1, 5 bases. V was clipped by 1 base and J by 1 base, with 7 bases between them. CDR3 length: 14 residues. Germline V gene sequence: CDR1 LNHNV, CDR2 YYDKDF (reference sequence). CDR3 DNA sequence: TGTGCCACCAGCAGAGCGGGGACGAACACTGAAGCTTTCTTT. This codes for CATSRAGTNTEAFF.

This clonotype was seen ten or more times. The V gene is TRBV6-1, the J gene TRBJ1-1; D gene ambiguous. The CDR3 consists of 13 residues. Trimming left V 3 bases short and J 1 base short, with 6 bases between. The germline gives CDR1 MNHNS, CDR2 SASEGT. The CDR3 loop reads CASSDPQNTEAFF. Here the CDR3 DNA reads TGTGCCAGCAGTGACCCTCAGAACACTGAAGCTTTCTTT.

This clonotype was detected a few times. The chain links TRBV24-1 to TRBJ2-7, with 9 bases that match TRBD1. Germline-derived CDR1 and CDR2 are KGHDR and SFDVKD. With V trimmed by 2 bases and J by 3 bases, 4 bases remained unmatched. CDR3 length: 15 residues. CDR3 loop: CATSDSGTGLYEQYF. The CDR3 DNA reads TGTGCCACCAGTGATTCCGGGACAGGGCTCTACGAGCAGTACTTC.

The chain employs TRBV2 and TRBJ1-1; D unresolved. V dropped 7 bases and J dropped 0 bases, with 9 bases sitting between them. CDR3 size: 13 residues. Germline V CDR1 and CDR2: SNHLY, FYNNEI. CDR3 in DNA: TGTGCCAGCATGATCGCCCTGAACACTGAAGCTTTCTTT. It translates to CASMIALNTEAFF.

CDR3 protein: CASSVDSGYEQYF. CDR3 sequence (DNA): TGTGCCAGCAGCGTGGACAGTGGGTACGAGCAGTACTTC. The gene calls are TRBV5-4 and TRBJ2-7; TRBD1 might be the D (6 bases). V was shortened by 4 bases and J by 4 bases, with 12 bases between the two germline ends. The CDR3 extends over 13 amino acids. In germline, CDR1 is SGHNT, CDR2 YYREEE (reference sequence).

V and J are TRBV12-3 or TRBV12-4 and TRBJ2-3, with D perhaps TRBD2 (7 bases). V was shortened by 8 bases and J by 5 bases, with 11 bases between the two germline ends. This CDR3 has 12 amino acids. In nucleotides, the CDR3 is TGTGCCAGCGGGGGGGCGGTAGATACGCAGTATTTT. It is translated as CASGGAVDTQYF.

This clonotype has just a few counts. The V gene is TRBV2, the J gene TRBJ2-1; 10 nucleotides agree with TRBD2. Per the germline V gene, CDR1 is SNHLY and CDR2 is FYNNEI. CDR3 size: 14 residues. After removal of 1 base from V and 9 bases from J, the junction contained 3 bases not matched to a gene. The CDR3 reads CASSEGIAGGEQFF. CDR3 nucleotides: TGTGCCAGCAGTGAAGGGATAGCGGGGGGTGAGCAGTTCTTC.